The source of this TCR beta chain is a study of shared clonotypes between healthy human individuals. Note on this clone: The antigen remains undetermined.

Study-wide results and caveats: Non-shared clonotypes had lower generation probabilities than clonotypes shared by all four sorted-subset donors.

Sequenced by immunoSEQ multiplex PCR; TCRdb stores in-frame clones only, minus some. The repertoire holds about 1.5 million clones, with 95% to 99% as singletons. Sample: naive CD4+ T cells sorted from blood. Subset specified: CD45RA+ positively selected. This sequence originates from a man aged 25 to 40 in good health.

The CDR3 DNA follows: TGTGCCAGCAGCACAGTCCCGGGACAGGGTTCTCCCTCCAATCAGCCCCAGCATTTT. It translates to CASSTVPGQGSPSNQPQHF. V usage is TRBV28 and J usage is TRBJ1-5; TRBD1 matches 9 bases. The CDR3 has 19 residues. J gave up 3 bases and V 6 bases, and 18 bases lay outside the gene matches. Germline V gene sequence: CDR1 MDHEN, CDR2 SYDVKM.